The text below deals with one T cell receptor beta chain. V lost 4 bases, J lost 11 bases, and 17 bases lay in between. The CDR3 covers 14 residues. Germline CDR1 and CDR2: LNHNV and YYDKDF (reference sequence). The authors' processing: Estimation of nucleated cell counts was performed using reference gene primer amplification. TCRdb keeps only in-frame clones here, not all; method: immunoSEQ multiplex PCR. V, J and clone size were drawn from that table, and D and trimming were deduced from the DNA. The table lists about 340,000 clones, around 83% of them singletons, with almost 3% in the top ten. This entry is derived from a study of blood T cell repertoires in COVID-19. On the study more broadly: Specimens from acute and convalescent COVID-19 originated in the United States, Italy and Spain.

The sample was peripheral blood. The receptor was isolated from a man aged 25 to 45 with active or convalescent COVID-19. The chain is built from TRBV15 and TRBJ1-4; perhaps TRBD1 as D (6 bases). CDR3 loop: CATSNPGQSGKLFF. DNA of the CDR3: TGTGCCACCAGCAACCCGGGACAATCTGGGAAACTGTTTTTT.